This T cell receptor beta chain was captured in a study of yellow fever vaccine responses in identical twins. General study results and limits: Reportedly, twins' vaccine T cell responses looked partly convergent and partly personalized.

Germline trimming cut 5 bases from V and 7 bases from J; bases unmatched to any gene: 9. The CDR3 totals 15 residues. From germline, CDR1 is SQVTM and CDR2 ANQGSEA. A note on this clonotype: Its specificity is unknown.

TCRdb processed the RT-PCR reads anew with MiXCR; each CDR3 protein has one entry. The sample includes about 2,600 distinct CDR3 sequences, around 82% of them seen just once. The specimen comprised T cells from blood (PBMCs), unsorted or a sorted subset (not recorded which), sampled before or after yellow fever vaccination (not recorded which). This TCR was recovered from a woman under 30 who received the yellow fever vaccine. This chain connects TRBV29-1 to TRBJ2-1, with 12 positions matching TRBD2. CDR3 region: CSVLGLAGLMNEQFF. The CDR3 nucleotides read TGCAGCGTTTTAGGACTAGCGGGATTGATGAATGAGCAGTTCTTC.